The 12 T cell receptor beta chains below all came from one sample that was sequenced in a study of beta chain features in type 1 diabetes. Sequenced material consisted of expressed TCRB transcripts (all of the isolated RNA was reverse transcribed). Data came from immunoSEQ multiplex PCR; TCRdb stores just in-frame clones and leaves some out. The repertoire has around 500,000 clones, around 10% of them found once; the top ten carry 0.046%. The sequencing sample was made of naive CD4+ T cells from blood. The receptors here all came from a woman aged 18-30 years in good health.

This clone was detected a few times. The rearrangement links TRBV5-4 to TRBJ2-1; D might be TRBD1 (6 bases). This CDR3 is 15 amino acids long. V lost 4 bases to trimming and J lost 8 bases, with 19 bases between them. CDR1 SGHNT and CDR2 YYREEE come from the germline V gene (reference sequence). CDR3 residues: CASSPSTGWVDEQFF. The CDR3 nucleotides are TGTGCCAGCAGCCCTAGTACAGGGTGGGTAGATGAGCAGTTCTTC.

V usage is TRBV11-3 and J usage is TRBJ2-1; D possibly corresponds to TRBD2 (6 bases). Per germline, CDR1 SGHNT and CDR2 YENEEA. There are 12 residues in the CDR3. Trimming removed 8 bases from V and 8 bases from J, with 13 bases in between. In DNA form, the CDR3 reads TGTGCCAGCGACGGGAGTGGCGATGAGCAGTTCTTC. This sequence encodes CASDGSGDEQFF.

This clone was counted only a few times. The chain combines TRBV4-1 with TRBJ2-5; tentative D call: TRBD2 (6 bases). Per germline, CDR1 MGHRA and CDR2 YSYEKL. Trimming took 1 base from V and 9 from J, leaving 15 bases between them. This CDR3 has 14 residues. The CDR3 DNA reads TGCGCCAGCAGCCAAGCGTGGGGCGGGGTGTCCCAGTACTTC. The encoded protein is CASSQAWGGVSQYF.

The chain recombines TRBV30 with TRBJ2-1, with TRBD2 matching 9 bases. V was pared by 3 bases and J by 5 bases, with 8 bases of the junction left unmatched. The CDR3 loop spans 15 amino acids. Germline loops: CDR1 GTSNPN, CDR2 SVGIG (reference sequence). The CDR3 reads CAWRRGLAENNEQFF. The CDR3 DNA sequence: TGTGCCTGGAGGCGGGGACTAGCTGAAAACAATGAGCAGTTCTTC.

This clone appeared a few times. This chain uses TRBV14 with TRBJ2-7, with TRBD1 as a possible D gene (5 bases). The CDR3 has 14 residues. Trimming shortened V by 4 bases and J by 8 bases, and 18 bases separated the two germline ends. Germline CDR1 is SGHDN and CDR2 is FVKESK. CDR3 bases: TGTGCCAGCAGCCCGCCCTGGGGCGGAACAAAGCAGTACTTC. It yields the protein CASSPPWGGTKQYF.

V is TRBV18 and J is TRBJ1-6, with 10 bases lining up with TRBD1. Germline CDR1 and CDR2: KGHSH and LQKENI. V lost 6 bases to trimming and J lost 9 bases; unmatched junction nucleotides: 8. The CDR3 spans 15 residues. The CDR3 region is CASSLGGTGVSPLHF. The CDR3 DNA is TGTGCCAGCTCGCTTGGCGGGACAGGGGTTTCACCCCTCCACTTT.

This chain uses TRBV7-2 with TRBJ2-5; D possibly corresponds to TRBD2 (6 bases). Germline V gene sequence: CDR1 SGHTA, CDR2 FQGNSA. Trimming took 8 bases from V and 11 from J, leaving 27 bases between them. This CDR3 spans 15 amino acids. This chain's CDR3 is CASGVEATTPGEQYF. The CDR3 DNA is TGTGCCAGCGGTGTTGAAGCGACTACTCCGGGGGAGCAGTACTTC. Full variable domain (missing parts from reference TRBV7-2 and TRBJ2-5): GAGVSQSPSNKVTEKGKDVELRCDPISGHTALYWYRQSLGQGLEFLIYFQGNSAPDKSGLPSDRFSAERTGGSVSTLTIQRTQQEDSAVYLCASGVEATTPGEQYFGPGTRLLVL.

The V gene is TRBV27, the J gene TRBJ2-2; 8 bases agree with TRBD1. V gave up 4 bases and J gave up 3 bases; unmatched junction bases: 7. Germline V gene lookup returns CDR1 MNHEY and CDR2 SMNVEV (reference sequence). This CDR3 region has 16 residues. DNA for the CDR3: TGTGCCAGCAGTTACCCCCAGGGGGCGCACACCGGGGAGCTGTTTTTT. Residues: CASSYPQGAHTGELFF.

In its sample, this clone was seen a few times. Just one base apart from a much larger clone, this may be a read error. The genes are TRBV11-2 and TRBJ1-2; possibly TRBD1 for D (5 bases). Trimming stripped 1 base from V and 3 bases from J, with 6 bases between. Germline CDR1 and CDR2: SGHAT and FQNNGV. CDR3 size: 13 residues. Here the CDR3 reads CASSLVRDYGYTF. The DNA of the CDR3 is TGTGCCAGCAGCTTAGTCAGGGACTATGGCTACACCTTC.

With respect to this clone: The sample contains more than one DNA sequence encoding this CDR3. The chain joins TRBV18 to TRBJ2-5, with 10 positions matching TRBD2. CDR3 length: 14 residues. Germline-derived CDR1 and CDR2 are KGHSH and LQKENI. The V segment lost 3 bases and the J segment 2 bases; nucleotides outside the gene matches: 0. The CDR3 region is CASSPTSGQETQYF. The CDR3, as DNA: TGTGCCAGCTCACCGACTAGCGGGCAAGAGACCCAGTACTTC.

This clone showed up just a few times. V is TRBV11-2 and J is TRBJ2-7; 9 bases match TRBD1. V lost 1 base and J lost 5; bases outside the gene matches: 12. Germline V gene lookup returns CDR1 SGHAT and CDR2 FQNNGV. This CDR3 comprises 17 residues. The CDR3 DNA is TGTGCCAGCAGCTTAGGCCGGGTACAGGGGGCATGGGACGAGCAGTACGTC. Its translation: CASSLGRVQGAWDEQYV.

CDR3 bases: TGTGCCAGCTCCTCAGGACAGGGCTATGGCTACACCTTC. Amino acid sequence: CASSSGQGYGYTF. The chain has TRBV18 and TRBJ1-2; 8 bases agree with TRBD1. V lost 6 bases and J lost 4; bases outside the gene matches: 4. This CDR3 has 13 amino acids. The V gene's germline CDR1 is KGHSH and CDR2 LQKENI. The full variable domain, in which reference TRBV18 and TRBJ1-2 provide the parts outside the CDR3, is NAGVMQNPRHLVRRRGQEARLRCSPMKGHSHVYWYRQLPEEGLKFMVYLQKENIIDESGMPKERFSAEFPKEGPSILRIQQVVRGDSAAYFCASSSGQGYGYTFGSGTRLTVV.